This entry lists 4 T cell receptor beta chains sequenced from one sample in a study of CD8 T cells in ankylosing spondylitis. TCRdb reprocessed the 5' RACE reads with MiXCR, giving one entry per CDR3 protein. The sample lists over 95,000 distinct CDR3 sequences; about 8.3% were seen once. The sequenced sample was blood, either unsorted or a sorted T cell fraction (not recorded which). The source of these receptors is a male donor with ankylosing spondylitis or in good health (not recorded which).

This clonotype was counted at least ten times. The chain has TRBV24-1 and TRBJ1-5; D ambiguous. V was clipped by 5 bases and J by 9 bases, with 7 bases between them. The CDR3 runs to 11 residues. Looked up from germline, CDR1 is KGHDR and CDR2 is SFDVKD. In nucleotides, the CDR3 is TGTGCCACCAGTGCCGGAGCGCCCCAGCATTTT. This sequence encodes CATSAGAPQHF.

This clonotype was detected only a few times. CDR3 nucleotide sequence: TGTGCCAGCAGACCCCCCAGGGAAGCTAATGAAAAACTGTTTTTT. Encoded protein: CASRPPREANEKLFF. This chain joins TRBV12-3 or TRBV12-4 and TRBJ1-4, with D maybe TRBD1 (5 bases). The CDR3 length is 15 residues. V lost 6 bases and J lost 3, with 14 bases in between.

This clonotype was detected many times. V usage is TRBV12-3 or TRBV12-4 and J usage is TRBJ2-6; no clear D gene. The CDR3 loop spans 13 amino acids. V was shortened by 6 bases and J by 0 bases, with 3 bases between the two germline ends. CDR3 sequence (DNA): TGTGCCAGCAGCTACTCTGGGGCCAACGTCCTGACTTTC. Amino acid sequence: CASSYSGANVLTF.

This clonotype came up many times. In DNA, the CDR3 is TGCGCCAGCAGCACGGGACAGCCCCCTTCCTACGAGCAGTACTTC. Its protein product is CASSTGQPPSYEQYF. V is TRBV5-1 and J is TRBJ2-7; 7 positions match TRBD1. Germline V gene sequence: CDR1 SGHRS, CDR2 YFSETQ. The CDR3 sequence is 15 residues long. The V segment lost 4 bases and the J segment 1 base; nucleotides outside the gene matches: 8.